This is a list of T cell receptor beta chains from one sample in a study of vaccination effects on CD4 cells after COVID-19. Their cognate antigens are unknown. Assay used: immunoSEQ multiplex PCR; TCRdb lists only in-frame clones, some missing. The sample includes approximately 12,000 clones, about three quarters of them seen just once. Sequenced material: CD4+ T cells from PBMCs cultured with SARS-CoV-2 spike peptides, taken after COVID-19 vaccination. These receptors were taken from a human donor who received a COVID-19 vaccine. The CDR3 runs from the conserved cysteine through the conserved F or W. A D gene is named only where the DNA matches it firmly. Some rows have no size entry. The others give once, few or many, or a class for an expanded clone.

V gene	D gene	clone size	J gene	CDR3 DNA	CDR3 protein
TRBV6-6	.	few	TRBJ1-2	TGTGCCAGCAGTCCCACACAGTCGCTACAGGGCCCATATGGCTACACCTTC	CASSPTQSLQGPYGYTF
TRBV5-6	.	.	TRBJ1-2	TGTGCCAGCAGCTTGGGACTGCAGAATGGCTACACCTTC	CASSLGLQNGYTF
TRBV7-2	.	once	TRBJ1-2	TGTGCCAGCAGCCCTGAGCCAGCCTCGGCTGGCTACACCTTC	CASSPEPASAGYTF
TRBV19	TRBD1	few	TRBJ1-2	TGTGCCAGTAGTCGACAGGGGTCGAGCTATGGCTACACCTTC	CASSRQGSSYGYTF
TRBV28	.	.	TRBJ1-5	TGTGCCAGCAGTTTATGGGGGGCTAGTAGCAATCAGCCCCAGCATTTT	CASSLWGASSNQPQHF
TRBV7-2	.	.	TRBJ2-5	TGTGCCAGCAGCCGGAGCGGGCCCTTACAAGAGACCCAGTACTTC	CASSRSGPLQETQYF
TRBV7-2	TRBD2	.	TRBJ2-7	TGTGCCAGCAGCTCAACTAGCGGCTACGAGCAGTACTTC	CASSSTSGYEQYF
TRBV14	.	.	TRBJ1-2	TGTGCCAGCAGCCAAGAGACAGGCAACTATGGCTACACCTTC	CASSQETGNYGYTF
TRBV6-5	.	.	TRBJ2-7	TGTGCCAGGGGATTACTAGCACCGCCCGGCAAGCAGTACTTC	CARGLLAPPGKQYF
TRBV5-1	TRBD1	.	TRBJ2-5	TGCGCCAGCAGCTCGACAGGGATCGGAGAGACCCAGTACTTC	CASSSTGIGETQYF
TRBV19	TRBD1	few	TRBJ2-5	TGTGCCAGTAGTATGGTTACAGGGGGCACAGAGACCCAGTACTTC	CASSMVTGGTETQYF
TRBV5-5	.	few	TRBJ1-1	TGTGCCAGCAGCTTGTCCCAGGGGCGAATTGAAGCTTTCTTT	CASSLSQGRIEAFF
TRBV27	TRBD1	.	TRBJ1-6	TGTGCCAGCAGTTTAGAGGGGGCGGTGAGTTCACCCCTCCACTTT	CASSLEGAVSSPLHF
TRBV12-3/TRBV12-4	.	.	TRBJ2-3	TGTGCCAGCAGTTGGAGAGATACGCAGTATTTT	CASSWRDTQYF
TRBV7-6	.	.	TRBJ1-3	TGTGCCAGCAGCGCTGGTCTGGGGGCATCTAACTCTGGAAACACCATATATTTT	CASSAGLGASNSGNTIYF
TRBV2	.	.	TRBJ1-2	TGTGCCAGCAGTGAGGCAGGGGCTAACTATGGCTACACCTTC	CASSEAGANYGYTF
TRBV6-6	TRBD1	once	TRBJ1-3	TGTGCCAGCAGTCTTGGAGGGACAGGGTCTACATCGGGAAACACCATATATTTT	CASSLGGTGSTSGNTIYF
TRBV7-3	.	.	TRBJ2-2	TGTGCCAGCAGCTTATACGGGTTGGACACCGGGGAGCTGTTTTTT	CASSLYGLDTGELFF
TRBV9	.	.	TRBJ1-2	TGTGCCAGCAGCGTAGAGTTGGGGGGCTACACCTTC	CASSVELGGYTF
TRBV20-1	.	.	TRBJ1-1	TGCAGTGCTAGTAAGACCTACACTGAAGCTTTCTTT	CSASKTYTEAFF
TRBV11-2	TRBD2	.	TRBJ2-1	TGTGCCAGCAGGAGTCTAGCGGGAGGGTCGTCGAATGAGCAGTTCTTC	CASRSLAGGSSNEQFF
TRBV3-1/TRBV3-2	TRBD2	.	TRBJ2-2	TGTGCCACCTCAAGCGGGAGGGTATCCCGAGACCAGCTGTTTTTT	CATSSGRVSRDQLFF
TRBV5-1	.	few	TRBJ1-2	TGCGCCAGCAGCTTGGCTACAGGGAACTACTATGGCTACACCTTC	CASSLATGNYYGYTF
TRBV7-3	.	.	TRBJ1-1	TGTGCCAGCAGCTTATTCTCGCTTGAAAGGACTGAAGCTTTCTTT	CASSLFSLERTEAFF
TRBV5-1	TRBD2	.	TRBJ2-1	TGCGCCAGCAGCCCACGGACTAGCGGGAGTATTTGGTCCTACAATGAGCAGTTCTTC	CASSPRTSGSIWSYNEQFF
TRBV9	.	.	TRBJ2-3	TGTGCCAGCAGCGTAGTTGGTCAGGGCACAGATACGCAGTATTTT	CASSVVGQGTDTQYF
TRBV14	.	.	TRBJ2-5	TGTGCCAGCAGCCCAGGTCAATCCAGGGTCGGGGGGACCCAGTACTTC	CASSPGQSRVGGTQYF
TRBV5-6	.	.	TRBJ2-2	TGTGCCAGCAGCCTGAGGGCGGGAAAAAACACCGGGGAGCTGTTTTTT	CASSLRAGKNTGELFF
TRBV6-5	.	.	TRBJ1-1	TGTGCCAGCAGTTACGGAGAAAACACTGAAGCTTTCTTT	CASSYGENTEAFF
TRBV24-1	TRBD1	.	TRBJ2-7	TGTGCCACCAGTGATCCGGACGGACAGGGGGCTTACGAGCAGTACTTC	CATSDPDGQGAYEQYF
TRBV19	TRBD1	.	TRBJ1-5	TGTGCCAGTAGGCCGACAGGGAATCAGCCCCAGCATTTT	CASRPTGNQPQHF
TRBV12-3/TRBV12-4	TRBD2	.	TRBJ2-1	TGTGCCAGCAGTTTGGGGGGGTTTGAGCAGTTCTTC	CASSLGGFEQFF
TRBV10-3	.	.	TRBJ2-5	TGTGCCATCAGTGAGTCCTTACTAGAGACCCAGTACTTC	CAISESLLETQYF
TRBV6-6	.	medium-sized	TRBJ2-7	TGTGCCAGCAGTTACTCGGCAGGGTCCTACGAGCAGTACTTC	CASSYSAGSYEQYF
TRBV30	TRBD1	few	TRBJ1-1	TGTGCCTGGAGTTGGACAGGGGTAAACACTGAAGCTTTCTTT	CAWSWTGVNTEAFF
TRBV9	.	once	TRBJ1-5	TGTGCCAGCAGCGTAGCCCCCGGGGCGAATCAGCCCCAGCATTTT	CASSVAPGANQPQHF
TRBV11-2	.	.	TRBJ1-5	TGTGCCAGCAGCTTAGATCGGTCGGGGCAGCCCCAGCATTTT	CASSLDRSGQPQHF
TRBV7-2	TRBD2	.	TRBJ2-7	TGTGCCAGCAGCTCCAGCGGGAGTCTCTACGAGCAGTACTTC	CASSSSGSLYEQYF